The 3 T cell receptor beta chains reported below all come from one sample, sequenced in a study of CD8 T cells in Susac syndrome. RNA, at about 0.45 to 1 ug, was reverse transcribed with random hexamers. One entry per CDR3 protein results from TCRdb running MiXCR on the immunoSEQ multiplex PCR reads. The table shows approximately 100,000 distinct CDR3 sequences, with around 90% occurring only once. The sequenced sample was CD4+ T cells from PBMCs. These TCRs come from a human donor in good health.

The rearrangement joins TRBV12-3 or TRBV12-4 to TRBJ1-1; D call uncertain. V was pared by 3 bases and J by 6 bases, with 11 bases between. This CDR3 has 13 residues. For the CDR3, the DNA is TGTGCCAGCAGTTTCAACACCCCAGCTGAAGCTTTCTTT. Protein product: CASSFNTPAEAFF.

V gene TRBV3-1 combines with J gene TRBJ1-5; unclear D gene. CDR3 length: 15 residues. Germline CDR1 LGHDT, CDR2 YNNKEL (reference sequence). V was cut by 4 bases and J by 2 bases, with 12 bases left in between. CDR3 DNA: TGTGCCAGCAGCCCCCGGAACGGGGGCAATCAGCCCCAGCATTTT. It translates to CASSPRNGGNQPQHF.

The V and J genes are TRBV11-2 and TRBJ1-6; D gene ambiguous. The CDR3 extends over 14 amino acids. Trimming pared 6 bases from V and 9 bases from J, leaving 15 bases between. Germline assignment: CDR1 SGHAT and CDR2 FQNNGV. This CDR3 is CASSLGVVRSPLHF. The CDR3 DNA reads TGTGCCAGCAGTCTCGGGGTCGTTCGTTCACCCCTCCACTTT.